The sequence of this T cell receptor (beta chain) was determined in a study of T cells in Graves' hyperthyroidism and ophthalmopathy. Points from the study as a whole: Among clonotypes expanded in thyroid above 0.001, most were also found in blood. From stable hyperthyroidism, ophthalmopathy was set apart by a 13 V-J model.

Authors of the study amplified TCR beta CDR3 regions from RNA transcripts. RT-PCR in the first round (using the HTBI primer set) targeted the TCR CDR3. MiXCR, applied by TCRdb to the multiplex PCR reads, yields one record per CDR3 protein. This sample yields more than 500,000 distinct CDR3 sequences, of which 14% are seen a single time; about 15% belongs to the top ten. The table lists this clonotype with many counts. Antigen specificity is unknown. The length of the CDR3 is 15 residues. V lost 5 bases, J lost 2 bases, and 17 bases lay in between. Germline loops: CDR1 DFQATT, CDR2 SNEGSKA (reference sequence). Those patients with uncontrolled infection, other autoimmune disease, pregnancy or lactation were excluded.

Sequenced sample: blood. The TCR originated in a woman in her thirties or forties with Graves' hyperthyroidism. The chain couples TRBV20-1 to TRBJ2-3, with D perhaps matching TRBD2 (6 bases). The CDR3 is CSAQLSLAFTDTQYF. The DNA for the CDR3 is TGCAGTGCTCAACTGTCCCTAGCGTTCACAGATACGCAGTATTTT.